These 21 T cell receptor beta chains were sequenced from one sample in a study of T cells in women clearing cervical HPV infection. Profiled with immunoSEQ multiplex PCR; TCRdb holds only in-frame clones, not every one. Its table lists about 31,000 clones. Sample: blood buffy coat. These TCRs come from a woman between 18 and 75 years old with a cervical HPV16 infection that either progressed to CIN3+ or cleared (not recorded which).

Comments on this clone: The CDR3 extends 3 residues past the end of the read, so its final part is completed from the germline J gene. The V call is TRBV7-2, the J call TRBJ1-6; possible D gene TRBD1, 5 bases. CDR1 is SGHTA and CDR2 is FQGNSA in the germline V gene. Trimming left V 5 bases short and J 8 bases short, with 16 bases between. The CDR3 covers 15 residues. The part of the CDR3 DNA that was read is TGTGCCAGCAGCCCCCAGACAGCCGATTATTCACCC. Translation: CASSPQTADYSP. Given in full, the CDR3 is CASSPQTADYSPLHF.

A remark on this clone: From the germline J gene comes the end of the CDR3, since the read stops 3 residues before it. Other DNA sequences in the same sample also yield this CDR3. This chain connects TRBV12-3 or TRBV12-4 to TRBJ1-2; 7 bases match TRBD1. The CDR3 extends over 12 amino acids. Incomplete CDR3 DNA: TGTGCCAGCAGGCCAGGGGGAGGGGGT. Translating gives CASRPGGGG. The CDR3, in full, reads CASRPGGGGYTF.

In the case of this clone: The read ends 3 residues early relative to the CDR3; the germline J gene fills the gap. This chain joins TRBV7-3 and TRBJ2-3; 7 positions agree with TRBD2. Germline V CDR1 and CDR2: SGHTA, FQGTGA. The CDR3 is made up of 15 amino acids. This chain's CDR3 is CASSLLGRRGETQYF. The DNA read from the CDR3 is TGTGCCAGCAGCTTACTCGGGAGGAGAGGGGAGACG.

The CDR3 here is CASLARQGWNSPLFF. Partial CDR3 DNA: TGTGCCAGCTTAGCCAGACAGGGATGGAATTCACCA. V and J are TRBV2 and TRBJ1-4; 7 bases are a match to TRBD1. The read terminates 3 residues ahead of where the CDR3 ends, so the germline J gene completes it. Germline CDR1 and CDR2: SNHLY and FYNNEI. The CDR3 covers 15 residues.

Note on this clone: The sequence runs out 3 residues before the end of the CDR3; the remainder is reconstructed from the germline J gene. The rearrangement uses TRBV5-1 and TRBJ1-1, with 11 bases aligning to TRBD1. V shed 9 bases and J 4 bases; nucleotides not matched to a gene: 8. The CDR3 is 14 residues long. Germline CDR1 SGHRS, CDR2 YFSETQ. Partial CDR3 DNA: TGCGCCACCAACACCGGGACAGGGGGCACTGAA. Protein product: CATNTGTGGTE. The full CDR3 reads CATNTGTGGTEAFF.

The CDR3 sequence: CSARTFGTGGNGYTF. Incomplete CDR3 DNA: TGCAGTGCTAGGACCTTCGGGACAGGGGGCAACGGC. The rearrangement links TRBV20-1 to TRBJ1-2; 12 bases match TRBD1. The DNA ends 3 residues before the CDR3 does, and the rest of the CDR3 is filled in from the germline J gene. This CDR3 has 15 residues. The germline gives CDR1 DFQATT, CDR2 SNEGSKA (reference sequence).

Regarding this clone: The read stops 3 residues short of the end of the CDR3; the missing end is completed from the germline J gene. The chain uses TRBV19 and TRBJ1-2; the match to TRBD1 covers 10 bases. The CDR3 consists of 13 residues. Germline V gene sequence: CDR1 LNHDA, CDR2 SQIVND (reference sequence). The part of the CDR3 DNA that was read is TGTGCCAGTAGTGCCGGGACAGGGGTAGGC. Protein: CASSAGTGVG. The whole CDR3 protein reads CASSAGTGVGYTF.

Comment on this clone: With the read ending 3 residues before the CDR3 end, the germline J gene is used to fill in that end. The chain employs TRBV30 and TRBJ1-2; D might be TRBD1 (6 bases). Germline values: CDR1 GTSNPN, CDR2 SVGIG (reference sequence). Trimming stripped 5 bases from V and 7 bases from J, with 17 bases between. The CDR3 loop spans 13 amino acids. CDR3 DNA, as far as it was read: TGTGCCTGGCGGGACATGCGGGAGGGTGGC. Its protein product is CAWRDMREGG. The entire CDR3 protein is CAWRDMREGGYTF. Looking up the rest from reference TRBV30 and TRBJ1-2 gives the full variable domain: SQTIHQWPATLVQPVGSPLSLECTVEGTSNPNLYWYRQAAGRGLQLLFYSVGIGQISSEVPQNLSASRPQDRQFILSSKKLLLSDSGFYLCAWRDMREGGYTFGSGTRLTVV.

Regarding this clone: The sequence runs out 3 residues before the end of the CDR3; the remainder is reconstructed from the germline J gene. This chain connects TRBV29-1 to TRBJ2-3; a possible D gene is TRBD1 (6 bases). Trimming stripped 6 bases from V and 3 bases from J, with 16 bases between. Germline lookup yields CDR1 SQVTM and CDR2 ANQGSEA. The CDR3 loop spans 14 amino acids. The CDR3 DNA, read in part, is TGCAGCGTAACCGGGACAACTAGTACAGATACG. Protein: CSVTGTTSTDT. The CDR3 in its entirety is CSVTGTTSTDTQYF.

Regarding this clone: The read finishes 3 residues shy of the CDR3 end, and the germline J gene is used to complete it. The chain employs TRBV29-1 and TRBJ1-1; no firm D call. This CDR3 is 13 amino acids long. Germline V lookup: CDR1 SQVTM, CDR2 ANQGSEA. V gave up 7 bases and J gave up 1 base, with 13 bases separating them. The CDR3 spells CSAKTRANTEAFF. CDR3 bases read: TGCAGCGCCAAAACTAGGGCGAACACTGAA.

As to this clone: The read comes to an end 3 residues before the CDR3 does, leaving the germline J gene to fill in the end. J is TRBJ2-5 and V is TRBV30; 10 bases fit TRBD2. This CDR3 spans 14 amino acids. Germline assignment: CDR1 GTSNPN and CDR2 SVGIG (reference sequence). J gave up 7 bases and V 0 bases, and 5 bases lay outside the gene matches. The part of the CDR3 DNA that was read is TGTGCCTGGAGTGTAGAGTTAGCGGGAGGGACC. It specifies CAWSVELAGGT. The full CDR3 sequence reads CAWSVELAGGTQYF.

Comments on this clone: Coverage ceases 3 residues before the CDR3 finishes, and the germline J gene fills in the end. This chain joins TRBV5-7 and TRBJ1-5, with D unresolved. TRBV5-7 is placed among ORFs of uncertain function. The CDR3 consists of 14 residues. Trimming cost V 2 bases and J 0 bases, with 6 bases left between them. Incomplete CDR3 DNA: TGTGCCAGCAGCTTCGACAATAGCAATCAGCCC. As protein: CASSFDNSNQP. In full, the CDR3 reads CASSFDNSNQPQHF.

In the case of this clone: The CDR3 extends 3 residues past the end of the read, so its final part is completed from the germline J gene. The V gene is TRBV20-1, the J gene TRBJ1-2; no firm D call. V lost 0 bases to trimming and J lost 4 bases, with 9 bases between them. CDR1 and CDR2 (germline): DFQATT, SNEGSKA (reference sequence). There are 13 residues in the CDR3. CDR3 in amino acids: CSARDPGSYGYTF. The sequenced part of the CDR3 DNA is TGCAGTGCTAGAGATCCGGGGAGCTATGGC.

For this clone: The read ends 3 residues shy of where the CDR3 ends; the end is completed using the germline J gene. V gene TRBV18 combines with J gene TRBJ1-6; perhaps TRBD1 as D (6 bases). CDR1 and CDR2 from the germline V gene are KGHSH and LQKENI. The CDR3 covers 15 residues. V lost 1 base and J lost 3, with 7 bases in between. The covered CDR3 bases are TGTGCCAGCTCACCACAGGACAGCTATAATTCACCC. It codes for CASSPQDSYNSP. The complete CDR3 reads CASSPQDSYNSPLHF.

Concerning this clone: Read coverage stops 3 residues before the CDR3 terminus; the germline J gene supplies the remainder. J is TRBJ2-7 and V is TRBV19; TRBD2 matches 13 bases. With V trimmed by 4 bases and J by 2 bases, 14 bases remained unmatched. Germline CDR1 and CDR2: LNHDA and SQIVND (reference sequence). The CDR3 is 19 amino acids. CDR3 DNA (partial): TGTGCCAGTAGTAAAGAGCCGGGACTAGCGGGAAGGAACCCCTACGAG. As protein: CASSKEPGLAGRNPYE. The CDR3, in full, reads CASSKEPGLAGRNPYEQYF.

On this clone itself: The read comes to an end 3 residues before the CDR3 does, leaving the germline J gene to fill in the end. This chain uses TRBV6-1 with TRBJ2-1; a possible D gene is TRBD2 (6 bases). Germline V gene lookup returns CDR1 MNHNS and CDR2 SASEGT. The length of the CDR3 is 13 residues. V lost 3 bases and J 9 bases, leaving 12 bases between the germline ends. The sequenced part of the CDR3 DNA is TGTGCCAGCAGTGATTGGGGGGACGTTGAG. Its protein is CASSDWGDVE. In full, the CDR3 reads CASSDWGDVEQFF.

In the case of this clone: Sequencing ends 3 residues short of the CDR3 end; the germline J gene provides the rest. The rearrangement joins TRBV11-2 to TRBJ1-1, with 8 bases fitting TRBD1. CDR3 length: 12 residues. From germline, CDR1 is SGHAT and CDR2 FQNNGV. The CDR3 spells CASSLGGQGAFF. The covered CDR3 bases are TGTGCCAGCAGCTTAGGCGGACAGGGA.

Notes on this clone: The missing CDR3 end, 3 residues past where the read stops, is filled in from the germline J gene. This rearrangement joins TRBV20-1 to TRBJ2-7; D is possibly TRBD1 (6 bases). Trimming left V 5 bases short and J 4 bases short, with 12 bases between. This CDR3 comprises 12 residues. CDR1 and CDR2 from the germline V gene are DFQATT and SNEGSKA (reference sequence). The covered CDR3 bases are TGCAGTGCTCCCTTACAGGGATACGAG. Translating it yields CSAPLQGYE. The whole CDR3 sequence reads CSAPLQGYEQYF.

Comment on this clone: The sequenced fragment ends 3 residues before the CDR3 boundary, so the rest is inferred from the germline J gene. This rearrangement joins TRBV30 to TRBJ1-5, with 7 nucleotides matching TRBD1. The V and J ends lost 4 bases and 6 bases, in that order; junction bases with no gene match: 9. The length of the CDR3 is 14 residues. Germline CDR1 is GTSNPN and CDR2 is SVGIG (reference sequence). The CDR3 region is CAWNRGLSGQPQHF. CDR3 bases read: TGTGCCTGGAATAGGGGGCTTTCGGGTCAGCCC.

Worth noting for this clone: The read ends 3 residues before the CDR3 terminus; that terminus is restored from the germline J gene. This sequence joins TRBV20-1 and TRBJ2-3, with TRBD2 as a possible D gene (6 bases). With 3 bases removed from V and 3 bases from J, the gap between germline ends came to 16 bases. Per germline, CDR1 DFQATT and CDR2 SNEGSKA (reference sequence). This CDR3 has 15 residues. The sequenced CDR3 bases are TGCAGTGCTAGTCCCCCGGGGGAAATTACAGATACG. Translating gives CSASPPGEITDT. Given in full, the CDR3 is CSASPPGEITDTQYF.

The CDR3: CASRTEATGLGETQYF. The CDR3 DNA, read in part, is TGTGCCAGCAGAACCGAAGCGACAGGGCTTGGAGAGACG. V and J are TRBV6-2 or TRBV6-3 and TRBJ2-3; 7 nucleotides line up with TRBD1. The read ends 3 residues early relative to the CDR3; the germline J gene fills the gap. The CDR3 has 16 amino acids. Germline-derived CDR1 and CDR2 are MNHEY and SVGEGT.